This TCR beta chain was profiled in a study of identical twins. The J segment lost 0 bases and the V segment lost 6 bases, leaving 9 bases of the junction unmatched. The CDR3 extends over 16 amino acids. TCRdb re-derived calls from the 5' RACE reads in MiXCR, one entry per CDR3 protein. The sample lists just over 500,000 distinct CDR3 sequences; 20% to 25% were seen once. The same sample was also studied in work on T cells expressing NK-cell markers.

The sequencing sample was made of CD4+ T cells sorted from blood. The receptor was derived from a woman between 18 and 30 years old in good health. The V and J genes are TRBV12-3 or TRBV12-4 and TRBJ1-1; 8 positions agree with TRBD1. The CDR3 DNA follows: TGTGCCAGCAGAACCCGAGGGACAGGCCTGAACACTGAAGCTTTCTTT. Translating gives CASRTRGTGLNTEAFF.